The rows below give T cell receptor beta chains drawn from one sample of a study of T cell responses to AZD1222 COVID-19 vaccine. The table came from immunoSEQ multiplex PCR; TCRdb's copy has only in-frame clones and leaves some out. The sample records around 8,000 clones, 88% being singletons. Sequenced here: peripheral blood, sampled 28 days after the second AZD1222 dose. These receptors were obtained from an adult who received the AZD1222 COVID-19 vaccine. The CDR3 runs from the conserved cysteine through the conserved F or W. The order of the fields is V gene, D gene, CDR3 protein. The D gene is left open where the match is weak.

V gene: TRBV6-5
D gene: TRBD1
CDR3 protein: CASGHTMDRGSGYTF

V gene: TRBV3-1/TRBV3-2
D gene: -
CDR3 protein: CASSIRTGPYEQYF

V gene: TRBV7-2
D gene: -
CDR3 protein: CASSPQGRGGNTEAFF

V gene: TRBV6-5
D gene: -
CDR3 protein: CASSYGFVRSYNEQFF

V gene: TRBV7-2
D gene: TRBD1
CDR3 protein: CASSPQGFNQPQHF

V gene: TRBV10-1
D gene: TRBD2
CDR3 protein: CASSESGLEDDEQYF

V gene: TRBV13
D gene: -
CDR3 protein: CASSFPTETQYF

V gene: TRBV9
D gene: -
CDR3 protein: CASSVSGQAYEKLFF

V gene: TRBV27
D gene: -
CDR3 protein: CASSLLGILNTEAFF

V gene: TRBV29-1
D gene: TRBD1
CDR3 protein: CSVGQGGHNQPQHF

V gene: TRBV7-6
D gene: -
CDR3 protein: CASSPSGGVTYEQYF

V gene: TRBV6-5
D gene: TRBD1
CDR3 protein: CASMTGTYEQYF

V gene: TRBV29-1
D gene: -
CDR3 protein: CSVGRGEGTEAFF